These T cell receptor beta chains were read from a single sample in a study of cytomegalovirus exposure and HLA in healthy donors. The assay was immunoSEQ multiplex PCR, and TCRdb's table has in-frame clones only and misses some. This sample yields 95,000 to 150,000 clones, of which roughly 90% are seen a single time; around 6% belongs to the top ten. Sequencing was done on a sample of PBMCs. These receptors all come from a woman aged 18-30 years in good health and CMV-seropositive. Both conserved end residues are part of each CDR3. A D gene is named only where the DNA matches it firmly. Not every row has a clone size; where given, it reads once, few, many or a size class.

d_gene	abundance	v_gene	j_gene	CDR3nt	CDR3aa
NA	NA	TRBV2	TRBJ1-2	TGTGCCAGCAGGGGCCAGTTGAACTATGGCTACACCTTC	CASRGQLNYGYTF
TRBD2	NA	TRBV7-2	TRBJ2-1	TGTGCCAGCACCTCGGGGGGGGGCTGGTACAATGAGCAGTTCTTC	CASTSGGGWYNEQFF
TRBD1	NA	TRBV6-5	TRBJ1-1	TGTGCCAGCAGGAGGACAGGGCGCCCTGAAGCTTTCTTT	CASRRTGRPEAFF
NA	NA	TRBV11-2	TRBJ1-4	TGTGCCAGCAGCTTAGGACAGTTGCTCCCAAAACTGTTTTTT	CASSLGQLLPKLFF
TRBD2	NA	TRBV4-1	TRBJ2-1	TGCGCCAGCAGCCAAGCCGGAGCGGGGGGATACAATGAGCAGTTCTTC	CASSQAGAGGYNEQFF
NA	NA	TRBV12-5	TRBJ1-1	TGTGCTAGTGGCCAGCCGGGCACTGAAGCTTTCTTT	CASGQPGTEAFF
TRBD1	few	TRBV19	TRBJ1-2	TGTGCCAGTAGCCCTATTTTACAGGGGGCGGACTATGGCTACACCTTC	CASSPILQGADYGYTF
TRBD1	once	TRBV7-9	TRBJ2-7	TGTGCCAGCAGCCCCGACCAGGGGGCCTACGAGCAGTACTTC	CASSPDQGAYEQYF
NA	many	TRBV6-6	TRBJ1-1	TGTGCCAGCAGCGATGGGCAGAACACTGAAGCTTTCTTT	CASSDGQNTEAFF
NA	NA	TRBV19	TRBJ2-7	TGTGCCAGTAGTAGCTCTACGGGCTACGAGCAGTACTTC	CASSSSTGYEQYF
NA	NA	TRBV7-9	TRBJ1-2	TGTGCCAGCAGCTCGCAGGGGATCGGCTATGGCTACACCTTC	CASSSQGIGYGYTF
TRBD2	NA	TRBV6-5	TRBJ2-1	TGTGCCAGCAGTTACCTAGCGGGAGATTCCTACAATGAGCAGTTCTTC	CASSYLAGDSYNEQFF
NA	NA	TRBV6-6	TRBJ2-7	TGTGCCAGCAGTCCCCACAGGGGAGGAGACGAGCAGTACTTC	CASSPHRGGDEQYF
NA	NA	TRBV4-3	TRBJ2-3	TGCGCCAGCAGCCAGGCCCATATTCTCACAGATACGCAGTATTTT	CASSQAHILTDTQYF
NA	NA	TRBV5-1	TRBJ1-1	TGCGCCAGCAGCTTGGAGCCGGCGGGCCCTTTGTCCACTGAAGCTTTCTTT	CASSLEPAGPLSTEAFF
TRBD1	NA	TRBV9	TRBJ1-2	TGTGCCAGCAGCTCGCGGGACAGGGCCTCCAACGGCTACACCTTC	CASSSRDRASNGYTF
NA	NA	TRBV7-9	TRBJ1-1	TGTGCCAGCAGCTTAGCTACGCGGAATGAAGCTTTCTTT	CASSLATRNEAFF
NA	NA	TRBV20-1	TRBJ2-1	TGCAGTGCTAGAGTAGCAGGGAAGCAGTTCTTC	CSARVAGKQFF
NA	NA	TRBV19	TRBJ2-7	TGTGCCAGTAGTAGGGACACTCCCTACGAGCAGTACTTC	CASSRDTPYEQYF
NA	NA	TRBV7-9	TRBJ2-5	TGTGCCAGCAGGCATAGACAGGTCCAAGAGACCCAGTACTTC	CASRHRQVQETQYF
NA	NA	TRBV18	TRBJ2-1	TGTGCCAGCTCACCACAGGGGGGGTCCTACAATGAGCAGTTCTTC	CASSPQGGSYNEQFF
TRBD2	NA	TRBV9	TRBJ2-3	TGTGCCAGCAGCCTGTCAAGACTAGCGGGGCCCACAGATACGCAGTATTTT	CASSLSRLAGPTDTQYF
NA	NA	TRBV25-1	TRBJ2-7	TGTGCCAGCAGTGAATATTACAGTCCCTACGAGCAGTACTTC	CASSEYYSPYEQYF
NA	NA	TRBV29-1	TRBJ2-3	TGCAGCGTTGCCCCCCGTCTAAACACAGATACGCAGTATTTT	CSVAPRLNTDTQYF
TRBD2	NA	TRBV18	TRBJ2-1	TGTGCCAGCTCACCACCCAACGGGGGGGTCTACAATGAGCAGTTCTTC	CASSPPNGGVYNEQFF
NA	few	TRBV6-6	TRBJ2-5	TGTGCCAGCATCAAGGGGCCCCAAGAGACCCAGTACTTC	CASIKGPQETQYF
TRBD1	NA	TRBV10-2	TRBJ1-5	TGCGCCAGCAGTTTCGGACAGGGGGATCAGCCCCAGCATTTT	CASSFGQGDQPQHF
NA	NA	TRBV27	TRBJ1-4	TGTGCCAGCAGTGACACGGAAGGTGAAAAACTGTTTTTT	CASSDTEGEKLFF
NA	NA	TRBV6-6	TRBJ1-5	TGTGCCAGCAGTTACTCTCAGGGAAGCAATCAGCCCCAGCATTTT	CASSYSQGSNQPQHF
NA	NA	TRBV4-1	TRBJ2-7	TGCGCCAGCAGCCAAGAACCTCCGGGACATTTCTCCTACGAGCAGTACTTC	CASSQEPPGHFSYEQYF
NA	few	TRBV5-6	TRBJ2-5	TGTGCCAGCAGCTTGCGACTGAATCAAGAGACCCAGTACTTC	CASSLRLNQETQYF
TRBD1	NA	TRBV30	TRBJ1-4	TGTGCCTGGAGTGCCAAACCTCCGGGACAGGGTGAAAAACTGTTTTTT	CAWSAKPPGQGEKLFF
NA	NA	TRBV28	TRBJ2-1	TGTGCCAGCAGTTTACTGGGCTTTGAGCAGTTCTTC	CASSLLGFEQFF
NA	NA	TRBV18	TRBJ1-2	TGTGCCAGCTCACCACGCAGGGATAACTATGGCTACACCTTC	CASSPRRDNYGYTF
NA	NA	TRBV9	TRBJ1-2	TGTGCCAGCAGCACCTACAGGGACCGTAACTATGGCTACACCTTC	CASSTYRDRNYGYTF
NA	NA	TRBV6-5	TRBJ1-1	TGTGCCAGCACGGGAGGGGGGAACACTGAAGCTTTCTTT	CASTGGGNTEAFF
TRBD1	NA	TRBV5-1	TRBJ2-7	TGCGCCAGCGGTGGACAGGTAGTGCGCTACGAGCAGTACTTC	CASGGQVVRYEQYF
NA	NA	TRBV27	TRBJ1-2	TGTGCCAGCAGTAGCCGTCCGGGACATGCATCTAACTATGGCTACACCTTC	CASSSRPGHASNYGYTF
TRBD1	NA	TRBV15	TRBJ1-1	TGTGCCACCGTAACCGGGACAGGGGGCCCTGAAGCTTTCTTT	CATVTGTGGPEAFF
NA	NA	TRBV4-3	TRBJ2-7	TGCGCCAGCAGCCAAGAATGGAGGAACCACGAGCAGTACTTC	CASSQEWRNHEQYF
TRBD1	NA	TRBV18	TRBJ2-7	TGTGCCAGCTCACCACCGAACAGGGGCAAGAGTTCCTACGAGCAGTACTTC	CASSPPNRGKSSYEQYF
TRBD2	NA	TRBV4-2	TRBJ2-5	TGTGCCAGCAGCTTAAGCGGGGGGGCCGGAAGAGAGACCCAGTACTTC	CASSLSGGAGRETQYF